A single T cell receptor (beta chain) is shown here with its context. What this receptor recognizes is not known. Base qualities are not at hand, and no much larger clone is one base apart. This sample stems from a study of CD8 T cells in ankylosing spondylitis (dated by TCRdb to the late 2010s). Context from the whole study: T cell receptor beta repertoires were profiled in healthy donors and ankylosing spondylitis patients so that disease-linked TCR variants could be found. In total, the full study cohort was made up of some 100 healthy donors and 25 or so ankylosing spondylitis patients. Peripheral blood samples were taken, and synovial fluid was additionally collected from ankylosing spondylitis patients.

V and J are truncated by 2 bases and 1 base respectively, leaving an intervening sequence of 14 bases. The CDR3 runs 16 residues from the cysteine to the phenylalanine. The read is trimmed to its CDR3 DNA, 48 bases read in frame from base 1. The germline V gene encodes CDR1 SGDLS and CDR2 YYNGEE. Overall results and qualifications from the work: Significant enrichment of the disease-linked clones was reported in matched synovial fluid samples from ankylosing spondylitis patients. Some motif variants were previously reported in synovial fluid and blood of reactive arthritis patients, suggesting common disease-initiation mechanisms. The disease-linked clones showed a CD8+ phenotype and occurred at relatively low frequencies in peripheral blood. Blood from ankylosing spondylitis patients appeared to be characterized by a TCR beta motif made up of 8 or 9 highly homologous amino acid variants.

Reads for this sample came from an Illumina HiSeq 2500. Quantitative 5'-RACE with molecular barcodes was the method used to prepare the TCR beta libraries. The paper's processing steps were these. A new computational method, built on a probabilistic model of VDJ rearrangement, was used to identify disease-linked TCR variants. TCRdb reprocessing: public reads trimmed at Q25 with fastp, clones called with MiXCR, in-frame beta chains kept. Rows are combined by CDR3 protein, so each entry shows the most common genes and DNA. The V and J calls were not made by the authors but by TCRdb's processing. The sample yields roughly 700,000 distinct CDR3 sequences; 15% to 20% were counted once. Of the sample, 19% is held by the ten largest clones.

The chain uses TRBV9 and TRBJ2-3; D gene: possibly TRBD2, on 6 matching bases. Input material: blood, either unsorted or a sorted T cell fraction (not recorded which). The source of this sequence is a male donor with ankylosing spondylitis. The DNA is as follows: TGTGCCAGCAGCGTTCGTGGCGGGACGGGCACAGATACGCAGTATTTT. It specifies CASSVRGGTGTDTQYF.